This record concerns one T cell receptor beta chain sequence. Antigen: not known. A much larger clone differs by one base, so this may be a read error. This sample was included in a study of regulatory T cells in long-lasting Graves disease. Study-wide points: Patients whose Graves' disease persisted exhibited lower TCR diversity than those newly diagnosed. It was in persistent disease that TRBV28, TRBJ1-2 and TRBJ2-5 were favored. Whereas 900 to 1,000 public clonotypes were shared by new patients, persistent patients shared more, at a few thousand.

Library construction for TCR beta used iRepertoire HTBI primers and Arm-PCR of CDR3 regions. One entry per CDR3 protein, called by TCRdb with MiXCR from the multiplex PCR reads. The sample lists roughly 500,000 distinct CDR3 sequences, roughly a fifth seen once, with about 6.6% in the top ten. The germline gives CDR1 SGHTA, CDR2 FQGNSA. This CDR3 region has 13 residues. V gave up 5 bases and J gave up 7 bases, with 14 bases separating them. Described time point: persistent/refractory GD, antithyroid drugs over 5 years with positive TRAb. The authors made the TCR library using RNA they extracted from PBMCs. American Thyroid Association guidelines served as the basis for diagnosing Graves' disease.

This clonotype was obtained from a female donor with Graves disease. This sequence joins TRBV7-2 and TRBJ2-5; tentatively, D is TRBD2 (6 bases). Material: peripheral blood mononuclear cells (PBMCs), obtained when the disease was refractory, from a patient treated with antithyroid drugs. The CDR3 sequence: CASSQGRGGTQYF. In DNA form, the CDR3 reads TGTGCCAGCAGCCAAGGGCGGGGAGGGACCCAGTACTTC.